One sample yielded the 32 T cell receptor beta chains listed below, sequenced in a study of T cell responses to AZD1222 COVID-19 vaccine. Libraries were prepared by immunoSEQ multiplex PCR; TCRdb keeps only in-frame clonotypes and omits some of them. The sample has 150,000 to 200,000 clones; 85% to 95% are singletons. Sequencing was performed on peripheral blood, taken on day 0 of AZD1222 vaccination. The receptors were sampled from an adult in good health.

The genes are TRBV28 and TRBJ1-5; TRBD1 is a possible D gene (5 bases). The germline CDR1 and CDR2 sequences are MDHEN and SYDVKM. The CDR3 contains 14 residues. The germline V and J ends were trimmed by 5 bases and 9 bases, with 17 bases remaining between them. The CDR3 nucleotides are TGTGCCAGCAGTCTGGGTGGGCGGGGGACGCCCCAGCATTTT. It translates to CASSLGGRGTPQHF.

CDR3 DNA: TGTGCCATCAGTGATCCTTGGGGAAATCAGCCCCAGCATTTT. This encodes CAISDPWGNQPQHF. The chain couples TRBV10-3 to TRBJ1-5; D gene uncertain. V lost 3 bases and J 4 bases, leaving 10 bases between the germline ends. CDR1 ENHRY and CDR2 SYGVKD come from the germline V gene. The CDR3 totals 14 residues.

The V gene is TRBV9, the J gene TRBJ1-5; D perhaps matches TRBD1 (5 bases). Looked up from germline, CDR1 is SGDLS and CDR2 is YYNGEE. The length of the CDR3 is 14 residues. V was trimmed by 4 bases and J by 5 bases, leaving 13 bases between them. The CDR3 coding sequence is TGTGCCAGCAGCTTAGGGGACGGGCATCAGCCCCAGCATTTT. Translated, it gives CASSLGDGHQPQHF. Together with reference TRBV9 and TRBJ1-5, the CDR3 gives the full variable domain: DSGVTQTPKHLITATGQRVTLRCSPRSGDLSVYWYQQSLDQGLQFLIQYYNGEERAKGNILERFSAQQFPDLHSELNLSSLELGDSALYFCASSLGDGHQPQHFGDGTRLSIL.

This rearrangement joins TRBV24-1 to TRBJ2-2; D is perhaps TRBD2 (5 bases). The CDR3 has 17 residues. V was cut by 3 bases and J by 2 bases, with 15 bases left in between. From germline, CDR1 is KGHDR and CDR2 SFDVKD. The CDR3 region is CATSDGQDLANTGELFF. DNA for the CDR3: TGTGCCACCAGTGATGGGCAGGACTTGGCTAACACCGGGGAGCTGTTTTTT.

The chain uses TRBV10-1 and TRBJ2-1; possibly TRBD2 for D (5 bases). V was clipped by 4 bases and J by 8 bases, with 18 bases between them. The CDR3 loop spans 15 amino acids. The V gene's germline CDR1 is WNHNN and CDR2 SYGVQD (reference sequence). Here the CDR3 DNA reads TGCGCCAGCAGTGGGACTCCTACGGGTGAGCATGAGCAGTTCTTC. Its protein is CASSGTPTGEHEQFF.

The rearrangement links TRBV6-5 to TRBJ1-1; D remains ambiguous. The V end was cut by 7 bases, the J end by 3 bases, with 15 bases between. The germline gives CDR1 MNHEY, CDR2 SVGAGI. The CDR3 extends over 14 amino acids. Here the CDR3 reads CASIPLAGYTEAFF. The DNA for the CDR3 is TGTGCCAGCATCCCCCTCGCGGGGTACACTGAAGCTTTCTTT.

The chain joins TRBV10-3 to TRBJ2-2, with 11 bases matching TRBD2. This CDR3 comprises 14 residues. V shed 7 bases, J shed 5 bases, and the junction held 3 bases outside the gene matches. The V gene's germline CDR1 is ENHRY and CDR2 SYGVKD. The CDR3 reads CAITSSGGTGELFF. CDR3 nucleotide sequence: TGTGCCATCACCTCTAGCGGGGGGACCGGGGAGCTGTTTTTT.

This rearrangement joins TRBV5-1 to TRBJ2-7; D perhaps matches TRBD2 (6 bases). The length of the CDR3 is 15 residues. V lost 0 bases to trimming and J lost 7 bases, with 17 bases between them. CDR1 is SGHRS and CDR2 is YFSETQ in the germline V gene. The CDR3 DNA is TGCGCCAGCAGCTTGGAAGGGAGGAATGGGGATGAGCAGTACTTC. It yields the protein CASSLEGRNGDEQYF.

The chain joins TRBV6-5 to TRBJ1-6; D not certain. The CDR3 spans 14 residues. V lost 6 bases, J lost 3 bases, and 9 bases lay in between. Germline V gene data show CDR1 as MNHEY and CDR2 as SVGAGI. CDR3 residues: CASSPPSYNSPLHF. In DNA form, the CDR3 reads TGTGCCAGCAGCCCCCCGAGCTATAATTCACCCCTCCACTTT.

The rearrangement links TRBV7-9 to TRBJ2-1, with D possibly being TRBD2 (5 bases). The CDR3 runs 14 residues. The V gene lost 1 base and the J gene lost 5 bases, with 9 bases spanning the gap. The germline gives CDR1 SEHNR, CDR2 FQNEAQ (reference sequence). The CDR3 sequence is CASSLEGSDNEQFF. The CDR3 nucleotides are TGTGCCAGCAGCTTAGAGGGTAGCGACAATGAGCAGTTCTTC.

This clone was seen at least ten times. The chain carries TRBV10-2 and TRBJ2-7; the match to TRBD2 covers 10 bases. V was clipped by 6 bases and J by 4 bases; unmatched bases: 6. The CDR3 sequence is 14 residues long. Germline CDR1 is WSHSY and CDR2 is SAAADI. CDR3 in DNA: TGCGCCAGCAGGTCCGGGACTAGCGAATACGAGCAGTACTTC. Amino acid sequence: CASRSGTSEYEQYF.

The J gene is TRBJ1-2, the V gene TRBV7-2; possibly TRBD1 for D (6 bases). This CDR3 region has 14 residues. CDR1 and CDR2 from the germline V gene are SGHTA and FQGNSA. V was clipped by 1 base and J by 8 bases, with 14 bases between them. CDR3: CASSLDGTIPGYTF. The DNA of the CDR3 is TGTGCCAGCAGCTTAGACGGGACAATTCCCGGCTACACCTTC. Supplemented by reference TRBV7-2 and TRBJ1-2, the full variable domain reads GAGVSQSPSNKVTEKGKDVELRCDPISGHTALYWYRQSLGQGLEFLIYFQGNSAPDKSGLPSDRFSAERTGGSVSTLTIQRTQQEDSAVYLCASSLDGTIPGYTFGSGTRLTVV.

This chain connects TRBV3-1 (or the pseudogene TRBV3-2) to TRBJ1-1; 10 bases line up with TRBD1. Germline V lookup: CDR1 LGHDT, CDR2 YNNKEL (reference sequence). This CDR3 spans 12 amino acids. With V trimmed by 1 base and J by 12 bases, 2 bases remained unmatched. The CDR3 sequence is CASSQGTGGPFF. CDR3 DNA sequence: TGTGCCAGCAGCCAAGGGACAGGGGGTCCTTTCTTT.

J is TRBJ2-5 and V is TRBV11-3; possibly TRBD1 for D (5 bases). The CDR3 sequence is 16 residues long. The ends were cut back, 0 bases at V and 3 bases at J, with 14 bases in the middle. Germline V gene sequence: CDR1 SGHNT, CDR2 YENEEA. The CDR3 DNA sequence: TGTGCCAGCAGCTTAGAGGGGCCTACCACAAAAGAGACCCAGTACTTC. It encodes CASSLEGPTTKETQYF. Complete variable domain (other parts from reference TRBV11-3 and TRBJ2-5): EAGVVQSPRYKIIEKKQPVAFWCNPISGHNTLYWYLQNLGQGPELLIRYENEEAVDDSQLPKDRFSAERLKGVDSTLKIQPAELGDSAVYLCASSLEGPTTKETQYFGPGTRLLVL.

The CDR3 DNA sequence: TGTGCCAGCAGCTCCAGGGGGCGGCGAACCGGGGAGCTGTTTTTT. This translates into CASSSRGRRTGELFF. The chain has TRBV7-8 and TRBJ2-2; 8 bases fit TRBD1. V shed 4 bases, J shed 5 bases, and the junction held 6 bases outside the gene matches. The CDR3 is made up of 15 amino acids. Germline V gene data show CDR1 as SGHVS and CDR2 as FQNEAQ.

This chain connects TRBV11-2 to TRBJ2-1; TRBD2 aligns across 8 bases. V shed 5 bases and J 4 bases; nucleotides not matched to a gene: 13. The germline V gene has CDR1 SGHAT and CDR2 FQNNGV. This CDR3 is 17 amino acids long. The CDR3 region has the DNA TGTGCCAGCAGCCCTAGAGTGTCGGGAGGGCCGTACAATGAGCAGTTCTTC. Encoded protein: CASSPRVSGGPYNEQFF.

The rearrangement links TRBV28 to TRBJ2-5; maybe TRBD2 (7 bases). Germline CDR1 MDHEN, CDR2 SYDVKM. V was pared by 2 bases and J by 5 bases, with 12 bases between. The CDR3 is 14 residues long. The CDR3, as DNA: TGTGCCAGCAGTTTAAGGGGGGGCGCGGAGACCCAGTACTTC. Amino acids: CASSLRGGAETQYF.

V usage is TRBV4-1 and J usage is TRBJ2-7, with a possible D match to TRBD2 (6 bases). Trimming left V 0 bases short and J 2 bases short, with 20 bases between. Germline CDR1 is MGHRA and CDR2 is YSYEKL. The CDR3 sequence is 18 residues long. Here the CDR3 reads CASSQDLRYQTGAYEQYF. The CDR3 nucleotides are TGCGCCAGCAGCCAAGATCTGAGGTATCAAACGGGAGCCTACGAGCAGTACTTC.

The rearrangement joins TRBV7-2 to TRBJ2-5; D is possibly TRBD1 (6 bases). V was shortened by 2 bases and J by 3 bases, with 7 bases between the two germline ends. Germline-derived CDR1 and CDR2 are SGHTA and FQGNSA. The CDR3 sequence is 13 residues long. The CDR3 DNA reads TGTGCCAGCAGCTTAAGGACAGAAGAGACCCAGTACTTC. The encoded protein is CASSLRTEETQYF.

The rearrangement links TRBV20-1 to TRBJ2-2, with D possibly TRBD2 on 5 matching bases. This CDR3 contains 12 residues. The germline V gene has CDR1 DFQATT and CDR2 SNEGSKA (reference sequence). Trimming removed 3 bases at V and 4 bases at J, with 6 bases between. As DNA, the CDR3 is TGCAGTGCTAGTGGAGGCACCGGGGAGCTGTTTTTT. It yields the protein CSASGGTGELFF.

The rearrangement links TRBV6-5 to TRBJ1-1; D gene ambiguous. This CDR3 has 14 amino acids. The V gene lost 6 bases and the J gene lost 2 bases, with 13 bases spanning the gap. Germline loops: CDR1 MNHEY, CDR2 SVGAGI. CDR3 in amino acids: CASSAEWGNTEAFF. CDR3 DNA sequence: TGTGCCAGCAGCGCGGAGTGGGGAAACACTGAAGCTTTCTTT.

The CDR3, as DNA: TGTGCCAGCAGTTACGGGGCCCAGTACTTC. It encodes CASSYGAQYF. The rearrangement links TRBV6-2 or TRBV6-3 to TRBJ2-5; unclear D gene. The CDR3 length is 10 residues. Per germline, CDR1 MNHEY and CDR2 SVGEGT. Trimming took off 2 bases at V and 9 bases at J, with 4 bases between the two ends.

The chain links TRBV6-2 or TRBV6-3 to TRBJ2-2, with no clear D. Trimming took off 2 bases at V and 3 bases at J, with 13 bases between the two ends. The CDR3 runs 16 residues. Per germline, CDR1 MNHEY and CDR2 SVGEGT. CDR3 nucleotides: TGTGCCAGCAGTTACCGTCAGCTGTCCTACACCGGGGAGCTGTTTTTT. Encoded protein: CASSYRQLSYTGELFF.

This rearrangement joins TRBV16 to TRBJ1-4; D call uncertain. Germline V gives CDR1 KGHSY, CDR2 FQNENV. The CDR3 extends over 16 amino acids. With 0 bases removed from V and 3 bases from J, the gap between germline ends came to 11 bases. The CDR3 loop is CASSQSTGLANEKLFF. The CDR3 DNA is TGTGCCAGCAGCCAATCAACGGGGTTAGCTAATGAAAAACTGTTTTTT.

This chain connects TRBV25-1 to TRBJ2-1, with no clear D. This CDR3 has 11 residues. CDR1 and CDR2 (germline): MGHDK, SYGVNS. With 5 bases removed from V and 6 bases from J, the gap between germline ends came to 5 bases. CDR3 in amino acids: CASSRGNEQFF. The CDR3 DNA reads as TGTGCCAGCAGTCGAGGCAATGAGCAGTTCTTC.

This sequence joins TRBV24-1 and TRBJ1-2; the D gene is possibly TRBD1 (6 bases). Germline loops: CDR1 KGHDR, CDR2 SFDVKD. CDR3 length equals 14 residues. V lost 4 bases and J 4 bases, leaving 12 bases between the germline ends. This chain's CDR3 is CATSESTGSYGYTF. The DNA of the CDR3 is TGTGCCACCAGTGAATCAACAGGGTCCTATGGCTACACCTTC.

The rearrangement uses TRBV5-8 and TRBJ2-5; D remains unclear. From germline, CDR1 is SGHTS and CDR2 YDEGEE. Trimming removed 6 bases at V and 3 bases at J, with 15 bases between. The CDR3 extends over 14 amino acids. Written as DNA, the CDR3 is TGTGCCAGCATCACCCTTCGGGCAGAAGAGACCCAGTACTTC. Encoded protein: CASITLRAEETQYF. Variable domain in full (rest from reference TRBV5-8 and TRBJ2-5): EAGVTQSPTHLIKTRGQQATLRCSPISGHTSVYWYQQALGLGLQFLLWYDEGEERNRGNFPPRFSGRQFPNYSSELNVNALELEDSALYLCASITLRAEETQYFGPGTRLLVL.

This clone was recorded once. This sequence joins TRBV5-1 and TRBJ1-2, with 11 bases fitting TRBD1. V dropped 4 bases and J dropped 6; count of bases not matched to a gene: 5. CDR1 and CDR2 (germline): SGHRS, YFSETQ. The CDR3 is 14 residues long. CDR3 region: CASSGGQGANGYTF. CDR3 nucleotide sequence: TGCGCCAGCAGCGGCGGACAGGGGGCAAATGGCTACACCTTC.

This chain links TRBV6-2 or TRBV6-3 with TRBJ1-5; D possibly corresponds to TRBD1 (6 bases). Germline-derived CDR1 and CDR2 are MNHEY and SVGEGT. This CDR3 contains 15 residues. Trimming removed 2 bases from V and 6 bases from J, with 14 bases in between. The CDR3 region has the DNA TGTGCCAGCAGTTACGTATTGGGGGGCGGTCAGCCCCAGCATTTT. This gives the protein CASSYVLGGGQPQHF.

This clone was recorded only once. The genes are TRBV2 and TRBJ1-1; D perhaps matches TRBD1 (5 bases). This CDR3 region has 13 residues. V lost 6 bases to trimming and J lost 1 base, with 9 bases between them. Germline CDR1 reads SNHLY; CDR2 reads FYNNEI. CDR3 bases: TGTGCCAGCAGCTCAACAGGGAACACTGAAGCTTTCTTT. Translation: CASSSTGNTEAFF. Together with reference TRBV2 and TRBJ1-1, the CDR3 gives the full variable domain: EPEVTQTPSHQVTQMGQEVILRCVPISNHLYFYWYRQILGQKVEFLVSFYNNEISEKSEIFDDQFSVERPDGSNFTLKIRSTKLEDSAMYFCASSSTGNTEAFFGQGTRLTVV.

The genes are TRBV7-8 and TRBJ1-1; 9 nucleotides agree with TRBD1. From germline, CDR1 is SGHVS and CDR2 FQNEAQ. Losses at the gene ends were 3 bases for V and 1 base for J; bases not matched to a gene: 3. The CDR3 sequence is 15 residues long. CDR3 sequence reads: CASSFLDRGNTEAFF. DNA for the CDR3: TGTGCCAGCAGCTTTTTGGACAGGGGGAACACTGAAGCTTTCTTT.

The J gene is TRBJ1-2, the V gene TRBV30, with TRBD1 identical over 7 bases. The germline CDR1 and CDR2 sequences are GTSNPN and SVGIG (reference sequence). Trimming removed 5 bases from V and 8 bases from J; junction bases left unmatched: 8. This CDR3 comprises 12 residues. CDR3 protein: CAWSDRDEGYTF. In DNA form, the CDR3 reads TGTGCCTGGTCAGACAGGGACGAGGGCTACACCTTC.